A single sample gave rise to the 19 T cell receptor beta chains below, sequenced in a study of cytomegalovirus exposure and HLA in healthy donors. PCR involved 60 Vbeta and 13 Jbeta primers. TCRdb keeps only in-frame clones here, not all; method: immunoSEQ multiplex PCR. The top ten hold around 2.1% of the sample, which has about 110,000 clones, under 85% seen once. The sample consisted of PBMCs. The source is a young man in good health and CMV-seronegative.

This sequence joins TRBV7-9 and TRBJ2-1; D is possibly TRBD1 (6 bases). The CDR3 spans 16 residues. From germline, CDR1 is SEHNR and CDR2 FQNEAQ (reference sequence). V lost 3 bases, J lost 10 bases, and 22 bases lay in between. CDR3 nucleotide sequence: TGTGCCAGCAGCTTGGATGTAGGGGGAGAAAGTCCAGAGCAGTTCTTC. This translates into CASSLDVGGESPEQFF.

The V call is TRBV27, the J call TRBJ2-1; TRBD2 matches at 11 bases. Losses at the gene ends were 5 bases for V and 5 bases for J; bases not matched to a gene: 8. The CDR3 is 16 amino acids. Looked up from germline, CDR1 is MNHEY and CDR2 is SMNVEV (reference sequence). The CDR3 region is CASSTQTSGANNEQFF. The CDR3 DNA reads as TGTGCCAGCAGTACCCAGACTAGCGGGGCCAACAATGAGCAGTTCTTC.

V gene TRBV5-1 combines with J gene TRBJ1-1; 9 nucleotides line up with TRBD1. CDR1 and CDR2 from the germline V gene are SGHRS and YFSETQ. The CDR3 is 13 amino acids. V was clipped by 4 bases and J by 7 bases; unmatched bases: 5. The CDR3 coding sequence is TGCGCCAGCAGCGTGGGACAGGGACTTGAAGCTTTCTTT. Protein product: CASSVGQGLEAFF.

This clone was counted a single time. The CDR3 reads CASSFGRATEAFF. The CDR3 bases are TGTGCCAGCAGTTTCGGTAGAGCCACTGAAGCTTTCTTT. The V call is TRBV27, the J call TRBJ1-1; D gene unclear. Trimming cost V 3 bases and J 4 bases, with 9 bases left between them. Germline-derived CDR1 and CDR2 are MNHEY and SMNVEV (reference sequence). The CDR3 is made up of 13 amino acids.

The chain employs TRBV2 and TRBJ2-5; maybe TRBD1 (5 bases). Germline assignment: CDR1 SNHLY and CDR2 FYNNEI. The CDR3 contains 14 residues. The V end was cut by 1 base, the J end by 7 bases, with 13 bases between. CDR3: CASSEGQGLSTQYF. The CDR3 nucleotides read TGTGCCAGCAGTGAAGGGCAGGGCCTTTCGACCCAGTACTTC.

The J gene is TRBJ2-5, the V gene TRBV19; D gene unclear. Looked up from germline, CDR1 is LNHDA and CDR2 is SQIVND (reference sequence). The CDR3 is 13 amino acids. V was pared by 6 bases and J by 5 bases, with 13 bases between. The CDR3 sequence: CASSLAYGETQYF. CDR3 in DNA: TGTGCCAGTAGCTTGGCCTACGGGGAGACCCAGTACTTC. Filled out from reference TRBV19 and TRBJ2-5, the complete variable domain reads DGGITQSPKYLFRKEGQNVTLSCEQNLNHDAMYWYRQDPGQGLRLIYYSQIVNDFQKGDIAEGYSVSREKKESFPLTVTSAQKNPTAFYLCASSLAYGETQYFGPGTRLLVL.

The chain joins TRBV6-6 to TRBJ1-4, with D perhaps TRBD1 (5 bases). This CDR3 has 15 amino acids. Looked up from germline, CDR1 is MNHNY and CDR2 is SVGAGI (reference sequence). Trimming removed 2 bases at V and 6 bases at J, with 13 bases between. The CDR3 here is CASSYGAGLYEKLFF. CDR3 DNA sequence: TGTGCCAGCAGTTACGGGGCAGGGCTGTATGAAAAACTGTTTTTT.

The rearrangement links TRBV5-4 to TRBJ2-5, with 15 positions matching TRBD2. The trim removed 0 bases at V and 5 bases at J, leaving 14 bases unmatched. From germline, CDR1 is SGHNT and CDR2 YYREEE (reference sequence). The CDR3 contains 20 residues. The CDR3 region has the DNA TGTGCCAGCAGCTTGGAGGACTTCCGGACTAGCGGGAGGGCGAGGGAGACCCAGTACTTC. Translated, it gives CASSLEDFRTSGRARETQYF.

The V and J genes are TRBV9 and TRBJ2-1, with 10 bases fitting TRBD1. Germline V CDR1 and CDR2: SGDLS, YYNGEE. The CDR3 has 16 residues. Germline trimming cut 4 bases from V and 8 bases from J; bases unmatched to any gene: 12. The CDR3: CASSPSGTGALHEQFF. The DNA of the CDR3 is TGTGCCAGCAGCCCCAGCGGGACAGGGGCTCTTCATGAGCAGTTCTTC.

The rearrangement uses TRBV19 and TRBJ1-1; 9 bases are shared with TRBD1. The CDR3 covers 13 residues. V shed 5 bases, J shed 4 bases, and the junction held 2 bases outside the gene matches. Germline V gives CDR1 LNHDA, CDR2 SQIVND (reference sequence). The CDR3 DNA sequence: TGTGCCAGTAGTGGGGACAGGGCCACTGAAGCTTTCTTT. Its translation: CASSGDRATEAFF.

The chain carries TRBV7-2 and TRBJ1-3; TRBD1 might be the D (5 bases). Trimming removed 6 bases at V and 0 bases at J, with 18 bases between. CDR1 is SGHTA and CDR2 is FQGNSA in the germline V gene. The CDR3 runs 17 residues. CDR3 loop: CASRAAGGNYSGNTIYF. CDR3 DNA sequence: TGTGCCAGCAGGGCGGCGGGGGGAAACTACTCTGGAAACACCATATATTTT.

This rearrangement joins TRBV7-2 to TRBJ2-2; 8 bases line up with TRBD1. Germline-derived CDR1 and CDR2 are SGHTA and FQGNSA. The CDR3 sequence is 15 residues long. After removal of 5 bases from V and 2 bases from J, the junction contained 4 bases not matched to a gene. CDR3 sequence reads: CASSQDRGNTGELFF. The CDR3 DNA reads TGTGCCAGCAGCCAAGACAGGGGTAACACCGGGGAGCTGTTTTTT.

The chain carries TRBV29-1 and TRBJ2-6, with 7 bases identical to TRBD1. CDR3 length equals 14 residues. After removal of 5 bases from V and 2 bases from J, the junction contained 3 bases not matched to a gene. The germline gives CDR1 SQVTM, CDR2 ANQGSEA. CDR3 sequence: CSVQGVPGANVLTF. The CDR3 nucleotides are TGCAGCGTTCAGGGGGTCCCTGGGGCCAACGTCCTGACTTTC.

In this sample, this clone turned up once. This chain connects TRBV5-4 to TRBJ2-5; tentative D call: TRBD2 (6 bases). The germline V gene has CDR1 SGHNT and CDR2 YYREEE (reference sequence). The CDR3 is 14 amino acids. V was clipped by 0 bases and J by 3 bases, with 9 bases between them. The CDR3 nucleotides are TGTGCCAGCAGCTTGGGGGCGGGAAAAGAGACCCAGTACTTC. It is translated as CASSLGAGKETQYF. Full variable domain (missing parts from reference TRBV5-4 and TRBJ2-5): ETGVTQSPTHLIKTRGQQVTLRCSSQSGHNTVSWYQQALGQGPQFIFQYYREEENGRGNFPPRFSGLQFPNYSSELNVNALELDDSALYLCASSLGAGKETQYFGPGTRLLVL.

The chain couples TRBV6-4 to TRBJ1-5; D is possibly TRBD1 (6 bases). From germline, CDR1 is MRHNA and CDR2 SNTAGT. V lost 7 bases to trimming and J lost 1 base, with 23 bases between them. CDR3 size: 18 residues. CDR3 region: CASNKGVSGSRSNQPQHF. CDR3 DNA: TGTGCCAGCAATAAGGGGGTGTCGGGCAGCAGGAGCAATCAGCCCCAGCATTTT.

This chain links TRBV19 with TRBJ1-1, with TRBD1 matching over 7 bases. Germline CDR1 LNHDA, CDR2 SQIVND (reference sequence). V was clipped by 4 bases and J by 2 bases; unmatched bases: 7. This CDR3 region has 15 residues. The CDR3 DNA reads as TGTGCCAGTAGTAGAGGCCGGACAGGCAACACTGAAGCTTTCTTT. Protein product: CASSRGRTGNTEAFF.

The CDR3 nucleotides are TGTGCCAGCAGCTTAGCGGGGGGGGCATACAATGAGCAGTTCTTC. This translates into CASSLAGGAYNEQFF. This chain uses TRBV7-2 with TRBJ2-1; possible D gene TRBD2, 7 bases. The CDR3 runs to 15 residues. Germline CDR1 SGHTA, CDR2 FQGNSA. V was cut by 0 bases and J by 4 bases, with 10 bases left in between. Variable domain in full (rest from reference TRBV7-2 and TRBJ2-1): GAGVSQSPSNKVTEKGKDVELRCDPISGHTALYWYRQSLGQGLEFLIYFQGNSAPDKSGLPSDRFSAERTGGSVSTLTIQRTQQEDSAVYLCASSLAGGAYNEQFFGPGTRLTVL.

The chain recombines TRBV5-6 with TRBJ2-7, with D hard to call. The CDR3 runs to 14 residues. Germline CDR1 and CDR2: SGHDT and YYEEEE. Trimming removed 0 bases at V and 5 bases at J, with 12 bases between. The chain's CDR3 is CASSLATITHEQYF. The CDR3 DNA reads TGTGCCAGCAGCTTGGCTACTATAACCCACGAGCAGTACTTC.

Only one count was recorded for this clone. The V call is TRBV20-1, the J call TRBJ1-2; D is unresolved. CDR1 and CDR2 from the germline V gene are DFQATT and SNEGSKA (reference sequence). The CDR3 extends over 11 amino acids. The CDR3 nucleotides read TGCTCCGGGGAGAGTGGCCGTGGCTACACCTTC. Encoded protein: CSGESGRGYTF.